This TCR beta chain was sequenced during a study of blood T cells in healthy people across ages. Study-wide points: No conclusive comparison of naive versus antigen-experienced cells was possible with unsorted PBMCs.

Peripheral blood, about 9.4 milliliters per donor, was collected. A word on this clonotype: Antigen unknown.

Next came a second PCR, run for about 6 to 11 cycles, which used a sample-barcoded 5' primer along with a J-beta primer mix. TCRdb analysed the 5' RACE reads with MiXCR anew, one entry per CDR3 protein. The sample lists approximately 2,000,000 distinct CDR3 sequences; 30% to 40% were seen once. Sequencing was done on a sample of blood. The sequence was obtained from a human donor in good health.

CDR3 protein: CSARDHRTVDSPLHF. In DNA form, the CDR3 reads TGCAGTGCTAGAGATCATAGGACAGTGGATTCACCCCTCCACTTT. The chain joins TRBV20-1 to TRBJ1-6, with D possibly TRBD1 on 6 matching bases. The CDR3 has 15 residues. The germline V and J ends were trimmed by 0 bases and 8 bases, with 14 bases remaining between them. Germline V gene data show CDR1 as DFQATT and CDR2 as SNEGSKA (reference sequence).